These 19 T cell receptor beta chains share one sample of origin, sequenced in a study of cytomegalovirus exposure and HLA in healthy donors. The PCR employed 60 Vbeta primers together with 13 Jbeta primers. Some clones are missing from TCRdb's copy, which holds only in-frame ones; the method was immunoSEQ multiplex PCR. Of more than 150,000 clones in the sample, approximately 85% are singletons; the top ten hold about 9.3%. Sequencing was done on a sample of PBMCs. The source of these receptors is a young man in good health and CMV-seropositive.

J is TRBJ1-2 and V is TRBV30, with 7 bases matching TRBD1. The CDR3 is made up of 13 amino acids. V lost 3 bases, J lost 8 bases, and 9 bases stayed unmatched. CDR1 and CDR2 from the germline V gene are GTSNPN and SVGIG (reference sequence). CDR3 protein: CAWSLEGAWGYTF. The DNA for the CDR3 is TGTGCCTGGAGCCTAGAGGGGGCTTGGGGCTACACCTTC.

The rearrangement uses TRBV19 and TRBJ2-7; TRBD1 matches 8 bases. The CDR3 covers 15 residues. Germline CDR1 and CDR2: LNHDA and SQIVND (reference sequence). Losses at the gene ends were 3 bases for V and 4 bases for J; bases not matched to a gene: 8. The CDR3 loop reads CASSISGGDGYEQYF. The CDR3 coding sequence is TGTGCCAGTAGTATTTCAGGGGGCGATGGATACGAGCAGTACTTC. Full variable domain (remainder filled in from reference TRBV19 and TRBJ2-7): DGGITQSPKYLFRKEGQNVTLSCEQNLNHDAMYWYRQDPGQGLRLIYYSQIVNDFQKGDIAEGYSVSREKKESFPLTVTSAQKNPTAFYLCASSISGGDGYEQYFGPGTRLTVT.

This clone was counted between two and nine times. CDR3 DNA sequence: TGTGCCAGCAGCTTCGGAGATTACTCCTACGAGCAGTACTTC. It encodes CASSFGDYSYEQYF. The chain joins TRBV13 to TRBJ2-7; D uncertain. V was trimmed by 3 bases and J by 0 bases, leaving 9 bases between them. The V gene's germline CDR1 is PRHDT and CDR2 FYEKMQ (reference sequence). This CDR3 is 14 amino acids long.

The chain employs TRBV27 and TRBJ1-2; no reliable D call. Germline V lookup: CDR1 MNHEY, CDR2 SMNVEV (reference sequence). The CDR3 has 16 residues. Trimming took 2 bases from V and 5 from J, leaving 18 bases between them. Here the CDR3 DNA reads TGTGCCAGCAGTTTAACGCAGGCTGAAAGACGTTATGGCTACACCTTC. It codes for CASSLTQAERRYGYTF.

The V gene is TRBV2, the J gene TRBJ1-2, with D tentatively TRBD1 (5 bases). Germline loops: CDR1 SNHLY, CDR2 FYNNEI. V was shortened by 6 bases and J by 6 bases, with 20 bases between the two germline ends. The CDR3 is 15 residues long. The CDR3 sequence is CASRGSLLGANGYTF. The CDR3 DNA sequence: TGTGCCAGCAGAGGCAGCCTGCTAGGGGCTAATGGCTACACCTTC. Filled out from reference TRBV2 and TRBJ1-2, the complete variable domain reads EPEVTQTPSHQVTQMGQEVILRCVPISNHLYFYWYRQILGQKVEFLVSFYNNEISEKSEIFDDQFSVERPDGSNFTLKIRSTKLEDSAMYFCASRGSLLGANGYTFGSGTRLTVV.

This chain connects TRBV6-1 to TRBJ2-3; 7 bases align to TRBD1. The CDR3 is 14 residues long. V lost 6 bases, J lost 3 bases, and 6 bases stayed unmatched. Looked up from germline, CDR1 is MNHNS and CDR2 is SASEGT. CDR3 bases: TGTGCCAGCAGGGGGCCACAGGGGACAGATACGCAGTATTTT. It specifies CASRGPQGTDTQYF.

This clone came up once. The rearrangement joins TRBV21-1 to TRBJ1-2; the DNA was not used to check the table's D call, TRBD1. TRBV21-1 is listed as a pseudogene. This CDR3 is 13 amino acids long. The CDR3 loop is CASRGQGFYGYTF. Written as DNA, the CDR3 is TGTGCCAGCCGGGGACAGGGGTTTTATGGCTACACCTTC.

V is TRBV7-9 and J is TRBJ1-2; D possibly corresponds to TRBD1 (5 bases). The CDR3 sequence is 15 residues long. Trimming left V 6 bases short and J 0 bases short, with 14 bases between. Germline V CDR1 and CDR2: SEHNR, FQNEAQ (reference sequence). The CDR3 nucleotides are TGTGCCAGCAGTCCCGGACACCTAACTAACTATGGCTACACCTTC. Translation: CASSPGHLTNYGYTF.

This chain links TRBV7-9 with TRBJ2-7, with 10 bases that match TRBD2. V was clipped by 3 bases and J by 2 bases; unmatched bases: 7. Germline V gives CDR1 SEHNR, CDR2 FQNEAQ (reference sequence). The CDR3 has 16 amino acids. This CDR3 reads CASSFALAGDAYEQYF. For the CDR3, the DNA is TGTGCCAGCAGCTTCGCCCTAGCGGGGGATGCCTACGAGCAGTACTTC.

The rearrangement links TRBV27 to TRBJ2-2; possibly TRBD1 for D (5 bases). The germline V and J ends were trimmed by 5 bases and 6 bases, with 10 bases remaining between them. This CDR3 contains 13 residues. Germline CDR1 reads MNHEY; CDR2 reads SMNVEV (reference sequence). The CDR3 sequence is CASSPQGPGELFF. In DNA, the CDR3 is TGTGCCAGCAGTCCTCAGGGCCCCGGGGAGCTGTTTTTT.

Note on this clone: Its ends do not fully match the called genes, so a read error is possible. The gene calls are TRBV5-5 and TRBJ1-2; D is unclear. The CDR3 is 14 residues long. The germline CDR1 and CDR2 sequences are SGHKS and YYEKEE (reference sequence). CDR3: CASSLDRPNDGYTF. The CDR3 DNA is TGTGCCAGCAGCTTGGATCGCCCTAACGATGGCTACACCTTC.

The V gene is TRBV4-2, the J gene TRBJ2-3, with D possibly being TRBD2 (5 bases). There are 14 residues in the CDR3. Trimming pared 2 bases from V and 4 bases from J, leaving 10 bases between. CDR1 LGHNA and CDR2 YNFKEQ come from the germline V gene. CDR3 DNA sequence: TGTGCCAGCAGCCAACACCGGGGAGCAGATACGCAGTATTTT. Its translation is CASSQHRGADTQYF.

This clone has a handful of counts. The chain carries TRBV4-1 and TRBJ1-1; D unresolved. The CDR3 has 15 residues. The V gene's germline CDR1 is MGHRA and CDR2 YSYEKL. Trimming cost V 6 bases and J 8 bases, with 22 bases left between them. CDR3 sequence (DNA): TGCGCCAGCAGATCAGTGTGGCAGGATGAACAGGAAGCTTTCTTT. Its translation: CASRSVWQDEQEAFF.

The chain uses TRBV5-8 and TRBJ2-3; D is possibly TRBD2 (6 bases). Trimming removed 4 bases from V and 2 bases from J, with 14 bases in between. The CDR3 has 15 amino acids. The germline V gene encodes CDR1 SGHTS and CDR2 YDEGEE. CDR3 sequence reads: CASSLGGIPTDTQYF. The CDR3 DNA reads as TGTGCCAGCAGCCTTGGGGGGATCCCCACAGATACGCAGTATTTT.

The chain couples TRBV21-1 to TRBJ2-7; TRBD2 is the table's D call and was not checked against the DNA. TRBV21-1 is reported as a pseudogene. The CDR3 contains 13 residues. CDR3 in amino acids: CASRVELTGGQYF. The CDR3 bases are TGTGCCAGCAGAGTGGAGCTCACCGGCGGACAGTACTTC.

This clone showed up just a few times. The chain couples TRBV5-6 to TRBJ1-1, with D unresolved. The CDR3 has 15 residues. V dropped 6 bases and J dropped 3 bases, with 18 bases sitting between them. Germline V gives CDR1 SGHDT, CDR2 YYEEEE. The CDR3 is CASNGIGGTDTEAFF. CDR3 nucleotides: TGTGCCAGCAACGGGATCGGAGGCACGGACACTGAAGCTTTCTTT.

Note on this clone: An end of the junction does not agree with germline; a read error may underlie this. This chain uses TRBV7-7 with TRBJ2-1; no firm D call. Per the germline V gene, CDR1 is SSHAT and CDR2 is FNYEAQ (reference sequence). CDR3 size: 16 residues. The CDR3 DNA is TGTGCTAGCAGCTTAGGATTGGGTATTAGCTCCAATGAGCAGTTCTTC. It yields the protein CASSLGLGISSNEQFF.

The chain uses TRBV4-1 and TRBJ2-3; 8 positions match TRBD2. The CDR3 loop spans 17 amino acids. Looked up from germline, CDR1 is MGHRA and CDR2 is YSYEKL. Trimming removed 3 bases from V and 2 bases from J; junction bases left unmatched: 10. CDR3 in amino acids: CASSHPPHGGDTDTQYF. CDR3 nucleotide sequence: TGCGCCAGCAGCCACCCCCCGCACGGGGGGGACACAGATACGCAGTATTTT.

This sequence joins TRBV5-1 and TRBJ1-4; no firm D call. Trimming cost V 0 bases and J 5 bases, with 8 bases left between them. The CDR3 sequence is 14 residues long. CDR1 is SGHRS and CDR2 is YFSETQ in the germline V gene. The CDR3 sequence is CASSLESSNEKLFF. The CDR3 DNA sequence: TGCGCCAGCAGCTTGGAATCCTCGAATGAAAAACTGTTTTTT.